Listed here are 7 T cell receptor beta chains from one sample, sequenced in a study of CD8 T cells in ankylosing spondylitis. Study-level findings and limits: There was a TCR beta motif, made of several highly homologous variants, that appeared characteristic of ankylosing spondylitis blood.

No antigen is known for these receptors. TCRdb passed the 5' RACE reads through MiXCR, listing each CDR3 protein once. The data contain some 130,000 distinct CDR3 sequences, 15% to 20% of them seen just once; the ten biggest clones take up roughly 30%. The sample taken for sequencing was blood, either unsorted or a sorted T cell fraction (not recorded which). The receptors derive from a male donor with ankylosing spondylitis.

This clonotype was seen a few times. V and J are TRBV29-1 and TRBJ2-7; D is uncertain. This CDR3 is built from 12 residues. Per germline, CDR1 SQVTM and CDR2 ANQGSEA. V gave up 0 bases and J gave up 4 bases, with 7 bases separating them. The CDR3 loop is CSVEETPYEQYF. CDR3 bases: TGCAGCGTTGAAGAGACCCCTTACGAGCAGTACTTC.

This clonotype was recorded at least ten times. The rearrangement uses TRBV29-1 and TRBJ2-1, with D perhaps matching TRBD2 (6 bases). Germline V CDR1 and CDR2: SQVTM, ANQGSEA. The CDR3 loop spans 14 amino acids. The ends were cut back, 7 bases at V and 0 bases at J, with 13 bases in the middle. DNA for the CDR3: TGCAGCGCATCGGGACTGGACTCCTACAATGAGCAGTTCTTC. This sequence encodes CSASGLDSYNEQFF.

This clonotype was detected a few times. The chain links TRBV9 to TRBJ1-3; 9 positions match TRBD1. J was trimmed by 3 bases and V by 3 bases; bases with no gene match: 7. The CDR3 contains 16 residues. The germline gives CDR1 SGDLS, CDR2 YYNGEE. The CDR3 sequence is CASSAPTGGGGNTIYF. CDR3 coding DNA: TGTGCCAGCAGCGCCCCGACAGGGGGTGGTGGAAACACCATATATTTT. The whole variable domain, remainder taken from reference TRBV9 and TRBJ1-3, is DSGVTQTPKHLITATGQRVTLRCSPRSGDLSVYWYQQSLDQGLQFLIQYYNGEERAKGNILERFSAQQFPDLHSELNLSSLELGDSALYFCASSAPTGGGGNTIYFGEGSWLTVV.

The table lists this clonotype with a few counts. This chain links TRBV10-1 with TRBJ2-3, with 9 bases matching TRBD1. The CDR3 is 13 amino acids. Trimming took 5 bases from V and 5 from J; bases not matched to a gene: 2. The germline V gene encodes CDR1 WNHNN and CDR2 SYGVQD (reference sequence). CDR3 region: CASSWTGEDTQYF. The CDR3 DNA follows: TGCGCCAGCAGTTGGACAGGGGAAGATACGCAGTATTTT.

CDR3 in amino acids: CASSLAPGPRKEQYF. The CDR3 DNA is TGCGCCAGCAGCCTAGCACCGGGACCGAGGAAGGAGCAGTACTTC. The chain employs TRBV4-1 and TRBJ2-7, with D perhaps being TRBD1 or TRBD2 (5 bases each). V was cut by 4 bases and J by 7 bases, with 20 bases left in between. In germline, CDR1 is MGHRA, CDR2 YSYEKL. The CDR3 covers 15 residues.

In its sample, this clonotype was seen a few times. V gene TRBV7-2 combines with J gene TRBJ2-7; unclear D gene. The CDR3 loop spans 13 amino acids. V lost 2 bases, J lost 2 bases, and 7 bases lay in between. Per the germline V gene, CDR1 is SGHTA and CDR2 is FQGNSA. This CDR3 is CASSLSVTYEQYF. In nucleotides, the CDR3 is TGTGCCAGCAGCTTATCAGTCACCTACGAGCAGTACTTC.

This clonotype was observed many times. The CDR3 region is CASSLGWGQSYEQYF. In nucleotides, the CDR3 is TGTGCCAGCAGCTTAGGTTGGGGACAGTCCTACGAGCAGTACTTC. The chain links TRBV7-9 to TRBJ2-7; 7 nucleotides line up with TRBD1. CDR1 and CDR2 (germline): SEHNR, FQNEAQ (reference sequence). This CDR3 is built from 15 residues. V lost 1 base to trimming and J lost 1 base; unmatched junction nucleotides: 4. Variable domain in full (rest from reference TRBV7-9 and TRBJ2-7): DTGVSQNPRHKITKRGQNVTFRCDPISEHNRLYWYRQTLGQGPEFLTYFQNEAQLEKSRLLSDRFSAERPKGSFSTLEIQRTEQGDSAMYLCASSLGWGQSYEQYFGPGTRLTVT.